The 5 T cell receptor beta chains below were found in one sample sequenced in a study of T cell repertoires in cytomegalovirus infection. TCRdb fed the reads into MiXCR, producing one record per CDR3 protein. The sample contains nearly 700,000 distinct CDR3 sequences, about 33% of which appear only once. The antigens these receptors bind are not known. The sample consisted of cultured PBMCs, taken from culture after CMV antigen stimulation. The receptors were gathered from a human donor in good health (CMV status not recorded). Some clones in this sample may be carry-over from other donors' samples.

J is TRBJ1-5 and V is TRBV28; TRBD1 matches 8 bases. Germline values: CDR1 MDHEN, CDR2 SYDVKM. The CDR3 is 14 amino acids. Trimming removed 3 bases from V and 5 bases from J; junction bases left unmatched: 3. CDR3 region: CASSFRQGHQPQHF. The CDR3 region has the DNA TGTGCCAGCAGTTTCCGACAGGGGCATCAGCCCCAGCATTTT.

This clonotype came up a few times. This chain links TRBV12-3 or TRBV12-4 with TRBJ2-2; 10 bases fit TRBD1. The CDR3 loop spans 18 amino acids. V lost 6 bases, J lost 0 bases, and 10 bases stayed unmatched. Written as DNA, the CDR3 is TGTGCCAGCAGACGGGACAGGGGATTGGGGCCGAACACCGGGGAGCTGTTTTTT. This translates into CASRRDRGLGPNTGELFF.

This clonotype appeared a few times. This chain connects TRBV7-9 to TRBJ2-7; D may be TRBD2 (6 bases). The CDR3 has 14 residues. Germline CDR1 is SEHNR and CDR2 is FQNEAQ (reference sequence). V was trimmed by 5 bases and J by 4 bases, leaving 15 bases between them. CDR3 DNA: TGTGCCAGCAGCGTAGGACTATTCCAGTACGAGCAGTACTTC. Protein: CASSVGLFQYEQYF.

The chain joins TRBV19 to TRBJ1-5; D is possibly TRBD1 (5 bases). Germline values: CDR1 LNHDA, CDR2 SQIVND (reference sequence). The V and J ends lost 9 bases and 4 bases respectively, with 19 bases between them. The CDR3 loop spans 15 amino acids. The CDR3 spells CASRTMHQGNQPQHF. CDR3 DNA sequence: TGTGCCAGCAGAACGATGCATCAGGGAAATCAGCCCCAGCATTTT.

This clonotype was recorded a few times. This chain joins TRBV12-3 or TRBV12-4 and TRBJ1-3, with D unclear. The CDR3 covers 14 residues. The ends were cut back, 5 bases at V and 2 bases at J, with 10 bases in the middle. Written as DNA, the CDR3 is TGTGCCAGCAGTATAATCCGGGCTGGAAACACCATATATTTT. Residues: CASSIIRAGNTIYF.